This T cell receptor beta chain was captured in a study of T cells in Graves' hyperthyroidism and ophthalmopathy (dated by TCRdb to the late 2010s). As for the study more broadly: Peripheral blood was collected at initial diagnosis, before any treatment. To identify distinguishing TCR V-J signatures, a discovery cohort of 90 to 100 patients was used, comprising 43 with Graves' ophthalmopathy and around 60 with stable Graves' hyperthyroidism. Prospective prediction of ophthalmopathy was tested in an independent validation cohort of 18 to 20 hyperthyroidism patients and some 17 patients who later progressed to ophthalmopathy. The 75 to 100 discovery patients were randomly split 7:3 into training and test sets. Thyroid tissue and blood T-cell repertoires from about six Graves' hyperthyroidism patients were also compared in the study. After blood sampling, hyperthyroidism patients were treated with methimazole at a starting dose of 30 mg daily, and ophthalmopathy patients were treated with high-dose intravenous methylprednisolone. The paper describes TCR Vbeta CDR3 sequencing of about 140 peripheral blood samples, made up of approximately 40 ophthalmopathy patients, 70 to 80 hyperthyroidism patients and around 17 progressor patients. The paper's findings and limits, for the study overall: Most expanded thyroid clonotypes (frequency above 0.001) were also detected in blood, a finding suggesting that blood repertoires may reflect thyroid immune responses. In validation, the model predicted progression to ophthalmopathy with 55% to 71% sensitivity and less than 80% specificity, a median of 6.5 months before onset. In cross-validation, a model built on a 13 V-J signature told ophthalmopathy apart from stable hyperthyroidism with approximately 90% sensitivity and about 81% specificity, and in testing the same model reached 80%/75%. No statistical method was used to fix the sample size in advance, and group allocation was not hidden from the investigators.

There are many counts of this clonotype. Which antigen it targets is not known. There are no base qualities to consult, and no much larger clone falls within one base. At the junction V is shortened by 0 bases and J by 1 base; bases outside the gene matches: 4. The germline V gene (reference sequence) sets CDR1 to DFQATT and CDR2 to SNEGSKA. The CDR3 has 15 amino acids, counting the end cysteine and phenylalanine. Left in the record is the CDR3 DNA by itself, 45 bases read in frame from the first base. In the ophthalmopathy patients, disease was moderately to severely active, with a Clinical Activity Score of 3 or more, a NOSPECS grade of 4 or more, and a duration of less than 3 months. Patients with uncontrolled infections, other autoimmune diseases, pregnancy or lactation were excluded. Clinical symptoms, serum thyroxine and TRAb, thyroid ultrasound, and orbital computed tomography formed the basis for the diagnoses. PBMCs were isolated from 7.5 to 10 ml of fresh peripheral blood by Ficoll-Paque density gradient centrifugation. Trizol reagent was used to extract total RNA, and RNA quality was then checked on an Agilent 2100 Bioanalyzer.

The TCR beta CDR3 regions were amplified from RNA transcripts. For the first round of RT-PCR on the TCR CDR3, the HTBI primer set was used together with the Qiagen OneStep RT-PCR kit. Libraries were constructed in a second round of multiplex PCR, after which size selection and purification were performed. Paired-end sequencing of the libraries was performed with 100 bp reads on an Illumina HiSeq2000. On the study's bioinformatics: Raw data were processed with SOAPnuke, discarding reads with adapters, uncalled bases, mean Phred below 15, or no exact constant-primer or identifier match. High-quality paired reads were merged using COPE v1.2.5, and each unique nucleotide sequence was defined as a clonotype. MiTCR v1.1 was used to align the clonotypes against IMGT TRBV, TRBD and TRBJ reference segments. Analysis was restricted to V-J combinations with a frequency above 0.0001, which covered 99.2% of repertoires. The TCS score was defined as the ratio of F50 (clonal expansion) to E x V (chaos), calculated using BLOSUM62-based TCRdist between CDR3 peptides within each V-J. Welch's t-statistics and random forest reduced fewer than 550 V-J features to roughly 13, which were used in a naive Bayes classifier (R e1071). The public reads were reanalyzed by TCRdb: fastp trimming at Q25, MiXCR alignment, in-frame beta chains only. Rows are unified per CDR3 protein, each entry keeping the most common DNA and genes. The V and J calls and clone size are TCRdb's, not the authors'. The sample table shows a few hundred thousand distinct CDR3 sequences, and roughly 19% are seen once. The top ten constitute approximately 37% of the sample.

The TCR originated in a man aged 50-60 years with Graves' ophthalmopathy. The V and J genes are TRBV20-1 and TRBJ2-3; 7 bases in between match TRBD2. Input material: blood. For the CDR3, the sequence is CSARDAGAGTDTQYF. The nucleotide sequence reads TGCAGTGCTAGAGATGCGGGAGCTGGCACAGATACGCAGTATTTT.